Below are 23 T cell receptor beta chains sequenced from a single sample in a study of graft-versus-host responses after intestinal transplantation. This table comes from immunoSEQ multiplex PCR, and its TCRdb copy is limited to in-frame clones, with some not included. Of tens of thousands of clones listed, roughly nine tenths are singletons. Processing released intraepithelial and lamina propria lymphocytes from the graft tissue. The sample was ileum tissue, taken 350 to 400 days after transplant. The origin of the receptors is a human patient who received an intestinal transplant, so some T cells may come from the graft donor.

This chain links TRBV5-5 with TRBJ2-7; no reliable D call. This CDR3 region has 14 residues. The germline V and J ends were trimmed by 0 bases and 2 bases, with 9 bases remaining between them. The germline gives CDR1 SGHKS, CDR2 YYEKEE (reference sequence). CDR3 DNA: TGTGCCAGCAGCTTGGAGGCAGGACCCTACGAGCAGTACTTC. It is translated as CASSLEAGPYEQYF.

The J gene is TRBJ1-5, the V gene TRBV12-2. TRBV12-2 is assigned pseudogene status. The CDR3 contains 13 residues. The CDR3 DNA follows: TGTGCAAGTCGCTTGGAAAGCAATCAGCCCCAGCATTTT. This translates into CASRLESNQPQHF.

In its sample, this clone was seen once. The V call is TRBV15, the J call TRBJ2-3; the match to TRBD2 covers 8 bases. Germline CDR1 and CDR2: LNHNV and YYDKDF (reference sequence). V lost 3 bases, J lost 1 base, and 9 bases stayed unmatched. The CDR3 extends over 17 amino acids. DNA for the CDR3: TGTGCCACCAGCAGTTTCCCGGGACTAGAACGCACAGATACGCAGTATTTT. Residues: CATSSFPGLERTDTQYF.

The rearrangement uses TRBV2 and TRBJ2-1; D unresolved. This CDR3 has 11 amino acids. The ends were cut back, 6 bases at V and 6 bases at J, with 6 bases in the middle. Looked up from germline, CDR1 is SNHLY and CDR2 is FYNNEI. Here the CDR3 DNA reads TGTGCCAGCAGCACAAGCAATGAGCAGTTCTTC. Protein: CASSTSNEQFF.

J is TRBJ2-1 and V is TRBV28, with D possibly being TRBD2 (8 bases). The ends were cut back, 3 bases at V and 8 bases at J, with 32 bases in the middle. The germline CDR1 and CDR2 sequences are MDHEN and SYDVKM. CDR3 length: 20 residues. CDR3 in amino acids: CASSFKQGGVGSGSLYEQFF. The DNA for the CDR3 is TGTGCCAGCAGTTTTAAACAAGGGGGCGTAGGAAGCGGGAGTTTGTATGAGCAGTTCTTC.

The gene calls are TRBV11-2 and TRBJ2-3; 13 nucleotides align to TRBD2. V dropped 2 bases and J dropped 2; count of bases not matched to a gene: 4. Germline V CDR1 and CDR2: SGHAT, FQNNGV. This CDR3 comprises 17 residues. Here the CDR3 reads CASSLTSGGANTDTQYF. The CDR3 DNA sequence: TGTGCCAGCAGCTTAACTAGCGGGGGGGCCAACACAGATACGCAGTATTTT.

The V gene is TRBV6-5, the J gene TRBJ1-2; 7 nucleotides agree with TRBD1. Germline loops: CDR1 MNHEY, CDR2 SVGAGI. The CDR3 consists of 16 residues. V lost 4 bases and J lost 2; bases outside the gene matches: 10. DNA for the CDR3: TGTGCCAGCAGTTCTTATAGACAGGGTCTGAACTATGGCTACACCTTC. Its translation is CASSSYRQGLNYGYTF.

The gene calls are TRBV28 and TRBJ1-1, with TRBD1 matching over 9 bases. This CDR3 is built from 15 residues. Germline V CDR1 and CDR2: MDHEN, SYDVKM. V was pared by 3 bases and J by 1 base, with 3 bases of the junction left unmatched. In DNA form, the CDR3 reads TGTGCCAGCAGTTTGGCGGGACAGGGGAACACTGAAGCTTTCTTT. Protein: CASSLAGQGNTEAFF. Filled out from reference TRBV28 and TRBJ1-1, the complete variable domain reads DVKVTQSSRYLVKRTGEKVFLECVQDMDHENMFWYRQDPGLGLRLIYFSYDVKMKEKGDIPEGYSVSREKKERFSLILESASTNQTSMYLCASSLAGQGNTEAFFGQGTRLTVV.

The chain recombines TRBV19 with TRBJ2-3; tentative D call: TRBD2 (6 bases). V was cut by 6 bases and J by 5 bases, with 9 bases left in between. CDR3 size: 12 residues. CDR1 and CDR2 from the germline V gene are LNHDA and SQIVND (reference sequence). This chain's CDR3 is CASSWGGDTQYF. CDR3 DNA: TGTGCCAGTAGCTGGGGAGGAGATACGCAGTATTTT.

The V gene is TRBV6-6, the J gene TRBJ2-7; possibly TRBD2 for D (6 bases). Trimming shortened V by 6 bases and J by 2 bases, and 11 bases separated the two germline ends. The germline gives CDR1 MNHNY, CDR2 SVGAGI (reference sequence). The CDR3 length is 13 residues. The CDR3 DNA reads as TGTGCCAGCAGCATTAGCGGCCCCTACGAGCAGTACTTC. Translated: CASSISGPYEQYF.

This chain joins TRBV6-1 and TRBJ1-2, with 9 nucleotides matching TRBD1. Trimming cost V 0 bases and J 5 bases; bases outside gene matches: 4. This CDR3 is 15 amino acids long. Germline V gives CDR1 MNHNS, CDR2 SASEGT. In DNA form, the CDR3 reads TGTGCCAGCAGTGAAGCCTGGACAGGGGCATATGGCTACACCTTC. Encoded protein: CASSEAWTGAYGYTF.

This chain joins TRBV27 and TRBJ2-1; either TRBD1 or TRBD2 may fit D (6 bases each). Trimming cost V 0 bases and J 9 bases, with 12 bases left between them. Germline values: CDR1 MNHEY, CDR2 SMNVEV (reference sequence). The CDR3 extends over 14 amino acids. Here the CDR3 DNA reads TGTGCCAGCAGTTTATCCCCCAGGGGAGGTGAGCAGTTCTTC. Encoded protein: CASSLSPRGGEQFF.

The rearrangement uses TRBV6-1 and TRBJ1-2; TRBD1 agrees at 8 bases. The V and J ends lost 3 bases and 3 bases, in that order; junction bases with no gene match: 0. Germline V gene sequence: CDR1 MNHNS, CDR2 SASEGT. The CDR3 loop spans 13 amino acids. CDR3 sequence: CASSETGDYGYTF. CDR3 in DNA: TGTGCCAGCAGTGAGACAGGGGACTATGGCTACACCTTC.

The chain combines TRBV7-3 with TRBJ2-3, with 12 bases that match TRBD2. The trim removed 5 bases at V and 4 bases at J, leaving 10 bases unmatched. The length of the CDR3 is 17 residues. Germline V gene lookup returns CDR1 SGHTA and CDR2 FQGTGA. CDR3: CASSPAGTSGWADTQYF. The CDR3 DNA sequence: TGTGCCAGCAGCCCCGCAGGGACTAGCGGGTGGGCAGATACGCAGTATTTT. The variable domain in full, completed from reference TRBV7-3 and TRBJ2-3, reads GAGVSQTPSNKVTEKGKYVELRCDPISGHTALYWYRQSLGQGPEFLIYFQGTGAADDSGLPNDRFFAVRPEGSVSTLKIQRTERGDSAVYLCASSPAGTSGWADTQYFGPGTRLTVL.

The chain recombines TRBV30 with TRBJ2-7; no reliable D call. Looked up from germline, CDR1 is GTSNPN and CDR2 is SVGIG (reference sequence). V gave up 1 base and J gave up 2 bases, with 9 bases separating them. This CDR3 has 13 residues. CDR3 loop: CAWSGSTAYEQYF. CDR3 DNA: TGTGCCTGGAGTGGATCGACTGCCTACGAGCAGTACTTC.

This rearrangement joins TRBV27 to TRBJ2-5; D perhaps matches TRBD2 (5 bases). Germline V gene data show CDR1 as MNHEY and CDR2 as SMNVEV (reference sequence). V was shortened by 5 bases and J by 9 bases, with 19 bases between the two germline ends. The CDR3 is 14 residues long. DNA of the CDR3: TGTGCCAGCAGTCCTACTAGTTTGGGTAGGGCCCAGTACTTC. It encodes CASSPTSLGRAQYF.

V and J are TRBV5-1 and TRBJ2-7, with TRBD1 as a possible D gene (5 bases). Germline V lookup: CDR1 SGHRS, CDR2 YFSETQ. The CDR3 is 13 residues long. V lost 0 bases to trimming and J lost 4 bases, with 8 bases between them. CDR3 residues: CASSLVTGYEQYF. The CDR3 DNA follows: TGCGCCAGCAGCTTGGTAACAGGTTACGAGCAGTACTTC.

The CDR3 region is CASSYRDRRNQPQHF. CDR3 nucleotides: TGTGCCAGCAGTTACAGGGACAGGCGCAATCAGCCCCAGCATTTT. The rearrangement joins TRBV6-5 to TRBJ1-5, with TRBD1 matching 8 bases. This CDR3 has 15 residues. Germline CDR1 reads MNHEY; CDR2 reads SVGAGI. V lost 2 bases and J lost 2; bases outside the gene matches: 2.

The chain employs TRBV2 and TRBJ2-3; D is undetermined. Per the germline V gene, CDR1 is SNHLY and CDR2 is FYNNEI. Trimming stripped 5 bases from V and 0 bases from J, with 0 bases between. The length of the CDR3 is 11 residues. In nucleotides, the CDR3 is TGTGCCAGCAGTAGCACAGATACGCAGTATTTT. Residues: CASSSTDTQYF.

This rearrangement joins TRBV6-1 to TRBJ1-2; 11 bases align to TRBD1. This CDR3 has 17 amino acids. The germline V gene encodes CDR1 MNHNS and CDR2 SASEGT. V trimming: 2 bases; J trimming: 6 bases; junction bases outside the gene matches: 11. The DNA of the CDR3 is TGTGCCAGCAGTGAAACTCCGGACAGGGGGCAGGTTAATGGCTACACCTTC. This translates into CASSETPDRGQVNGYTF.

The chain recombines TRBV5-1 with TRBJ2-7; D call uncertain. The CDR3 contains 13 residues. Germline lookup yields CDR1 SGHRS and CDR2 YFSETQ. With 4 bases removed from V and 0 bases from J, the gap between germline ends came to 8 bases. The CDR3: CASSVISSYEQYF. CDR3 sequence (DNA): TGCGCCAGCAGCGTAATTAGCTCCTACGAGCAGTACTTC.

CDR3 protein: CASSVEDFSYGYTF. Here the CDR3 DNA reads TGTGCCAGCAGCGTAGAAGATTTCTCCTATGGCTACACCTTC. V and J are TRBV9 and TRBJ1-2; D not certain. The germline V gene has CDR1 SGDLS and CDR2 YYNGEE. The CDR3 sequence is 14 residues long. Trimming removed 0 bases at V and 4 bases at J, with 10 bases between.

The rearrangement joins TRBV2 to TRBJ2-1; 9 bases fit TRBD2. The CDR3 is made up of 16 amino acids. CDR1 and CDR2 from the germline V gene are SNHLY and FYNNEI. Losses at the gene ends were 6 bases for V and 1 base for J; bases not matched to a gene: 7. The CDR3 nucleotides read TGTGCCAGCAGCCGATATAGCGGGAGATCCTACAATGAGCAGTTCTTC. This encodes CASSRYSGRSYNEQFF.